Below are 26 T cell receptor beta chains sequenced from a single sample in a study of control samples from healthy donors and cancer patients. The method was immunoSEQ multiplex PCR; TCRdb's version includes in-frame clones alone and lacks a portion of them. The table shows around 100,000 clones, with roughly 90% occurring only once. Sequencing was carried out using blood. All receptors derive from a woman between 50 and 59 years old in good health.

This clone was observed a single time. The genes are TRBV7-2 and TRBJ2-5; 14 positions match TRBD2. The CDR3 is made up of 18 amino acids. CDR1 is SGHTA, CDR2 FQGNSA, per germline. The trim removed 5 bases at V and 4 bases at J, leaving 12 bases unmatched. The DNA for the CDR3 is TGTGCCAGCAGCCCCCGGGGGACTAGCGGGAGTATTGGAGAGACCCAGTACTTC. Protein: CASSPRGTSGSIGETQYF.

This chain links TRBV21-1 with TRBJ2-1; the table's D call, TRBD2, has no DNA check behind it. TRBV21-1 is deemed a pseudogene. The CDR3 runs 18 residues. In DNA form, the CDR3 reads TGTGCCAGCAGCGGGTCCACTAGCGGGCACCTAACCGACAATGAGCAGTTCTTC. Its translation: CASSGSTSGHLTDNEQFF.

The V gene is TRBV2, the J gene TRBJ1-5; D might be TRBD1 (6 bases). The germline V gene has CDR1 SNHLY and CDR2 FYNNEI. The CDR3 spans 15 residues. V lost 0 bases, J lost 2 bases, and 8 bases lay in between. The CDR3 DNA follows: TGTGCCAGCAGTGAAGCGCCAGGGGGCAATCAGCCCCAGCATTTT. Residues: CASSEAPGGNQPQHF.

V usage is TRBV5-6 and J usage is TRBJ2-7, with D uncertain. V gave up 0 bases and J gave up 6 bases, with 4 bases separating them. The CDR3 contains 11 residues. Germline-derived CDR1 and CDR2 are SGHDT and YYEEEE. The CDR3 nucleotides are TGTGCCAGCAGCTTGGGTGGCGAGCAGTACGTC. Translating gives CASSLGGEQYV.

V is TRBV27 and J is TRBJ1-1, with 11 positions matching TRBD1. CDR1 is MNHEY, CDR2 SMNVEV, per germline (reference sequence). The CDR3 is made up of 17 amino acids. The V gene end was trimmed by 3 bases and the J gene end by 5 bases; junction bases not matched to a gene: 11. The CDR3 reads CASSFVLTGTGGTEAFF. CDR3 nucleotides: TGTGCCAGCAGTTTCGTCCTAACCGGGACAGGGGGAACTGAAGCTTTCTTT.

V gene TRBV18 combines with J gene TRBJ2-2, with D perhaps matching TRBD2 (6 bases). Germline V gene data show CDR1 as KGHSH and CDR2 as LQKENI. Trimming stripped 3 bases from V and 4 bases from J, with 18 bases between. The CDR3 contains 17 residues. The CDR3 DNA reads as TGTGCCAGCTCACCGGGGGTCGCGGGGAAGATCACCGGGGAGCTGTTTTTT. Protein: CASSPGVAGKITGELFF.

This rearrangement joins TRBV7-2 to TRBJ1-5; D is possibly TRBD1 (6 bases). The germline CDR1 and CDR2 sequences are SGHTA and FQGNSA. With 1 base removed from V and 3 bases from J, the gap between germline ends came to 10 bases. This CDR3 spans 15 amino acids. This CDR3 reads CASSLGQAPNQPQHF. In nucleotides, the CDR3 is TGTGCCAGCAGCTTAGGACAGGCACCCAATCAGCCCCAGCATTTT.

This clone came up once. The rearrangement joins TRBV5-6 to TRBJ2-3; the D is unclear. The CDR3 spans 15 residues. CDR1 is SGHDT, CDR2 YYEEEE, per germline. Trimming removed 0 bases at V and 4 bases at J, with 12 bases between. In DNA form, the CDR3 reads TGTGCCAGCAGCTTGGTGTGGGGTCGGTCAGATACGCAGTATTTT. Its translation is CASSLVWGRSDTQYF. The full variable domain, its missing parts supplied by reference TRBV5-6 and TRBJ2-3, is DAGVTQSPTHLIKTRGQQVTLRCSPKSGHDTVSWYQQALGQGPQFIFQYYEEEERQRGNFPDRFSGHQFPNYSSELNVNALLLGDSALYLCASSLVWGRSDTQYFGPGTRLTVL.

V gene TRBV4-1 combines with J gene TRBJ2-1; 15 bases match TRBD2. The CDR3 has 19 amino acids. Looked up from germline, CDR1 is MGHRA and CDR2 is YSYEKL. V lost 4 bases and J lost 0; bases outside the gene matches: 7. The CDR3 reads CASSRTGTSGGSSYNEQFF. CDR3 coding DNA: TGCGCCAGCAGCCGAACCGGGACTAGCGGGGGGAGCTCCTACAATGAGCAGTTCTTC.

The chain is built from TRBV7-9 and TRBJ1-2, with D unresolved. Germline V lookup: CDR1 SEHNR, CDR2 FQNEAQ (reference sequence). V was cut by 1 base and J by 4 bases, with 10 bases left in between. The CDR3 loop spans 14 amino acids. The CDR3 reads CASSLDTRTYGYTF. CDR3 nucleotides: TGTGCCAGCAGCTTAGACACCAGGACCTATGGCTACACCTTC.

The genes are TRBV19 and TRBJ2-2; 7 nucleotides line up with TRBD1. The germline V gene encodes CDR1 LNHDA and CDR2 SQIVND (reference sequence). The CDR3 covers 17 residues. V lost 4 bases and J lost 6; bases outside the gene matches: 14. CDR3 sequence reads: CASSNSLQGPAAGELFF. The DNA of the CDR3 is TGTGCCAGTAGTAACTCATTACAGGGGCCTGCCGCCGGGGAGCTGTTTTTT. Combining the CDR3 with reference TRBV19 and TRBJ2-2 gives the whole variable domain DGGITQSPKYLFRKEGQNVTLSCEQNLNHDAMYWYRQDPGQGLRLIYYSQIVNDFQKGDIAEGYSVSREKKESFPLTVTSAQKNPTAFYLCASSNSLQGPAAGELFFGEGSRLTVL.

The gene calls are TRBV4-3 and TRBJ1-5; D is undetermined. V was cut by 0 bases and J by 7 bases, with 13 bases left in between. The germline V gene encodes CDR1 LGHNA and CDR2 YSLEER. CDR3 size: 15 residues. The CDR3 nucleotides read TGCGCCAGCAGCCAAGATGCATTAAGTGACCAGCCCCAGCATTTT. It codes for CASSQDALSDQPQHF.

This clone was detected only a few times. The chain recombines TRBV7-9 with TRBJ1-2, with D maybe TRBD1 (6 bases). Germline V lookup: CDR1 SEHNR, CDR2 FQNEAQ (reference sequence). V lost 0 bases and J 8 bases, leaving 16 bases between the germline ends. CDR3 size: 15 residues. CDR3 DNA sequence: TGTGCCAGCAGCTTAGCGGTCCAGGGGACGAAGGGCTACACCTTC. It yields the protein CASSLAVQGTKGYTF.

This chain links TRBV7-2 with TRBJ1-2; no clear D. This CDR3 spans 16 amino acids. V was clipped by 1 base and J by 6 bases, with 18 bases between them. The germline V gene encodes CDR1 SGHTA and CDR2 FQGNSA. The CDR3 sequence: CASSLGRRGGRDGYTF. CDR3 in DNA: TGTGCCAGCAGCTTAGGGCGGCGTGGAGGGAGGGATGGCTACACCTTC.

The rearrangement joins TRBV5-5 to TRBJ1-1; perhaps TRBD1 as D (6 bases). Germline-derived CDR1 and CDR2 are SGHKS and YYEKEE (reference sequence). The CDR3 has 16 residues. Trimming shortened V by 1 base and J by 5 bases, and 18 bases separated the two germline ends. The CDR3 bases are TGTGCCAGCAGCTTGCGGGGGGGGCCCACGAGGACTGAAGCTTTCTTT. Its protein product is CASSLRGGPTRTEAFF.

CDR3 DNA sequence: TGTGCCAGTTCTCAAGGGGAGCTAGACTTCAATCAGCCCCAGCATTTT. This codes for CASSQGELDFNQPQHF. V is TRBV9 and J is TRBJ1-5, with D maybe TRBD1 (5 bases). The CDR3 length is 16 residues. The germline V gene has CDR1 SGDLS and CDR2 YYNGEE. Trimming left V 8 bases short and J 3 bases short, with 21 bases between.

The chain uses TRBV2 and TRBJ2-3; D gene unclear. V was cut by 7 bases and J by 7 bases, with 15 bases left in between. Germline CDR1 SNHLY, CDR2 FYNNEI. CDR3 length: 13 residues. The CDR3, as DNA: TGTGCCAGCACTGATTGGGTTTTTAATACGCAGTATTTT. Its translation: CASTDWVFNTQYF.

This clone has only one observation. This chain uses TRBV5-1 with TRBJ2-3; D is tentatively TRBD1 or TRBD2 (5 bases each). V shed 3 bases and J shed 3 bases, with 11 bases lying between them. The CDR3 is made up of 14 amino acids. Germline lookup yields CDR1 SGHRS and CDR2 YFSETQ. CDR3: CASSSGDGTDTQYF. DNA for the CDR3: TGCGCCAGCAGCTCCGGGGACGGGACAGATACGCAGTATTTT. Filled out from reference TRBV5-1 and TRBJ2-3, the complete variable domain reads KAGVTQTPRYLIKTRGQQVTLSCSPISGHRSVSWYQQTPGQGLQFLFEYFSETQRNKGNFPGRFSGRQFSNSRSEMNVSTLELGDSALYLCASSSGDGTDTQYFGPGTRLTVL.

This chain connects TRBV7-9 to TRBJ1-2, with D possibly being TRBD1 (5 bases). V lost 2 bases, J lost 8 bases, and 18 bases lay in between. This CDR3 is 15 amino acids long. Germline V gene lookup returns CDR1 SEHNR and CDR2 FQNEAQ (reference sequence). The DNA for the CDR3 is TGTGCCAGCAGCTTATCCGCCCGAGGGGCGCAGGGCTACACCTTC. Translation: CASSLSARGAQGYTF.

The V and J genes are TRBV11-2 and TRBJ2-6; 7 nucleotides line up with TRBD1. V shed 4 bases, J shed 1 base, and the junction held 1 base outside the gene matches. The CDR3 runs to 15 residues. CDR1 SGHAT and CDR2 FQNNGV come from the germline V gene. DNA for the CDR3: TGTGCCAGCAGCTACAGGGGATCTGGGGCCAACGTCCTGACTTTC. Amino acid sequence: CASSYRGSGANVLTF.

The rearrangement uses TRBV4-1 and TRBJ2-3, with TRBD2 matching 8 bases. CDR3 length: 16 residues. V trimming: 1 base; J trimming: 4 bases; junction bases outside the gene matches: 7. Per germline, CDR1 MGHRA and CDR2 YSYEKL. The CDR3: CASSQGLRGESDTQYF. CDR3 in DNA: TGCGCCAGCAGCCAAGGGTTGCGGGGGGAGTCAGATACGCAGTATTTT.

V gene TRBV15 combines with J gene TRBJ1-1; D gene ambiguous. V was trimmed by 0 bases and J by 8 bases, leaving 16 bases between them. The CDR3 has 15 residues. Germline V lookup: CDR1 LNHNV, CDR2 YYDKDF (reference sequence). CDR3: CATSRDWSPAEEAFF. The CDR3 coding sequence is TGTGCCACCAGCAGAGATTGGTCGCCGGCAGAGGAAGCTTTCTTT.

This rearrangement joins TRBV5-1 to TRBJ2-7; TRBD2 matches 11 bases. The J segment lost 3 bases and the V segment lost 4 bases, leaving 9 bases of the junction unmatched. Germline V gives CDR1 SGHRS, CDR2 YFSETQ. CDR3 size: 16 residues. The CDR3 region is CASSAKPTSGSYEQYV. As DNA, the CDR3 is TGCGCCAGCAGCGCGAAGCCTACTAGCGGGAGCTACGAGCAGTACGTC.

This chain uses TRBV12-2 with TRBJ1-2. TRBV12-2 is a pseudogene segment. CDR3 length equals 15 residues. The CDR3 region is CASRSQTLGPGGYTF. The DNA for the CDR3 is TGTGCAAGTCGCTCCCAGACGTTAGGGCCCGGGGGCTACACCTTC.

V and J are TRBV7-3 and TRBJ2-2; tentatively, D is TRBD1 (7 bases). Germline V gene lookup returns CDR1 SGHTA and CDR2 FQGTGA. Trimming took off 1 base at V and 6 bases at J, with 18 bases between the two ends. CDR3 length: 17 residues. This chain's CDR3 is CASSLRAGTVGAGELFF. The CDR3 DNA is TGTGCCAGCAGCTTAAGGGCGGGGACAGTTGGGGCCGGGGAGCTGTTTTTT. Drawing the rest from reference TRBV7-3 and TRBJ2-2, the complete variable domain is GAGVSQTPSNKVTEKGKYVELRCDPISGHTALYWYRQSLGQGPEFLIYFQGTGAADDSGLPNDRFFAVRPEGSVSTLKIQRTERGDSAVYLCASSLRAGTVGAGELFFGEGSRLTVL.

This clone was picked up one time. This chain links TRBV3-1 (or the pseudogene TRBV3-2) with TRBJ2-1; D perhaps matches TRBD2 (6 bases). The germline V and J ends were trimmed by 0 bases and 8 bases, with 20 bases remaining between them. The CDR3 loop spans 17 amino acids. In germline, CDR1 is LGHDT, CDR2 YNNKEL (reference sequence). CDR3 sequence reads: CASSQDVGGLGIHEQFF. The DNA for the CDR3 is TGTGCCAGCAGCCAAGATGTCGGGGGATTGGGAATCCATGAGCAGTTCTTC.